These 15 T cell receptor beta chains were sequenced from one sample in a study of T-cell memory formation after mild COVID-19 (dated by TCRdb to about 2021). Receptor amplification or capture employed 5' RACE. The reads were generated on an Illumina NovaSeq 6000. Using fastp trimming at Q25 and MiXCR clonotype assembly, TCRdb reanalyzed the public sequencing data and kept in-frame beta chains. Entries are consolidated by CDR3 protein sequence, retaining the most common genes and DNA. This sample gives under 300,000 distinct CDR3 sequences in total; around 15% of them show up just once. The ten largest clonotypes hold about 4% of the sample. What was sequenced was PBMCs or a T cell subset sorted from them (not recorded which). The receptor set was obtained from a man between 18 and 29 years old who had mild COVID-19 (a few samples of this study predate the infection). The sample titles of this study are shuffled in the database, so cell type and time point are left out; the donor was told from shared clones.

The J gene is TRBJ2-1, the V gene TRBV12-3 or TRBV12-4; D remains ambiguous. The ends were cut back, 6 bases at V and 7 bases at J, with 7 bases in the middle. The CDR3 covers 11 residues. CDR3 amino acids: CASRIGNEQFF. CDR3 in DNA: TGTGCCAGCAGGATAGGGAATGAGCAGTTCTTC.

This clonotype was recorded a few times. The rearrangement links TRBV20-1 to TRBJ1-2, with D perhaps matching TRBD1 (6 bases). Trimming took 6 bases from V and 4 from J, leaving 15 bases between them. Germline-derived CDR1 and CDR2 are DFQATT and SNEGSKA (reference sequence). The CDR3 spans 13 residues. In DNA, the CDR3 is TGCAGTGCAAACCGGGACACCCTCTATGGCTACACCTTC. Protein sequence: CSANRDTLYGYTF.

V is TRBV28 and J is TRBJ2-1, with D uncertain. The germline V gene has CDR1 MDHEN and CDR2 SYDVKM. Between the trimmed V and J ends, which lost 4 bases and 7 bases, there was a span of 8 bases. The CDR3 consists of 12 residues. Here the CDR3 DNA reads TGTGCCAGCAGTTCCATACCTAATGAGCAGTTCTTC. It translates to CASSSIPNEQFF.

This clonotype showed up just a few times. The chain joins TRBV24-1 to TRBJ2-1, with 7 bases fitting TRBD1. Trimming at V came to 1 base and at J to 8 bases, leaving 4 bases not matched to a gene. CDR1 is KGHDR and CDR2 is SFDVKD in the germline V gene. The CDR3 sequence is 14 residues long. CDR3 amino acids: CATSDFGQGDEQFF. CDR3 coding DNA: TGTGCCACCAGTGATTTTGGGCAGGGGGATGAGCAGTTCTTC.

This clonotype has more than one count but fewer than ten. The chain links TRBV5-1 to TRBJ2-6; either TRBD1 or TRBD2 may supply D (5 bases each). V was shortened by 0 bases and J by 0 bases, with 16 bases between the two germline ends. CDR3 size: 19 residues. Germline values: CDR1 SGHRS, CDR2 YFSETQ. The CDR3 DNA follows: TGCGCCAGCAGCTTGGATGTGGGGGTCGCCTCCTCTGGGGCCAACGTCCTGACTTTC. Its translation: CASSLDVGVASSGANVLTF.

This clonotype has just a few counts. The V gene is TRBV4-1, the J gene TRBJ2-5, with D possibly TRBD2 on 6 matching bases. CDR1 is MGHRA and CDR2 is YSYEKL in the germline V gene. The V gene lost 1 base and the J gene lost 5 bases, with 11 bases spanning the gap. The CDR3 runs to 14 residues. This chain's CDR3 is CASSQGLDGETQYF. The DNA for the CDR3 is TGCGCCAGCAGCCAAGGACTAGACGGTGAGACCCAGTACTTC.

CDR3 in DNA: TGCGCCAGCAGCCGCCGGGACAGGGGCTTCGACGAGCAGTACTTC. Translating gives CASSRRDRGFDEQYF. This rearrangement joins TRBV4-3 to TRBJ2-7, with 10 bases matching TRBD1. V was pared by 4 bases and J by 5 bases, with 8 bases of the junction left unmatched. CDR3 length: 15 amino acids. CDR1 is LGHNA, CDR2 YSLEER, per germline.

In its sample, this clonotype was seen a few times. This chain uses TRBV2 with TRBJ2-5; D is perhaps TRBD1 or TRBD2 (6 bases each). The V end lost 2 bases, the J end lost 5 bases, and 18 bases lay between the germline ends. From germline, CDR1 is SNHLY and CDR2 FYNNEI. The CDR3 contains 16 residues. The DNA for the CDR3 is TGTGCCAGCAGTGAAATCCCCGGGGGCGCAGGGGAGACCCAGTACTTC. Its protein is CASSEIPGGAGETQYF.

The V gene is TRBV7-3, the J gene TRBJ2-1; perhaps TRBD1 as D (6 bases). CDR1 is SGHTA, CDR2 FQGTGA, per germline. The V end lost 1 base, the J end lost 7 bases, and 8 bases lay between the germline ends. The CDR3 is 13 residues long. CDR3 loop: CASSLRQGNEQFF. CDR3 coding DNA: TGTGCCAGCAGCTTAAGGCAGGGGAATGAGCAGTTCTTC.

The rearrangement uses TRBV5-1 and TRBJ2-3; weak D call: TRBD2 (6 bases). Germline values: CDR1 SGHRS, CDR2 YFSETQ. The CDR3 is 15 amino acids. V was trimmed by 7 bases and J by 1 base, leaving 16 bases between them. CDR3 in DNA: TGCGCCAGCTGCCGGGACTTGGGTGGCACAGATACGCAGTATTTT. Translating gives CASCRDLGGTDTQYF.

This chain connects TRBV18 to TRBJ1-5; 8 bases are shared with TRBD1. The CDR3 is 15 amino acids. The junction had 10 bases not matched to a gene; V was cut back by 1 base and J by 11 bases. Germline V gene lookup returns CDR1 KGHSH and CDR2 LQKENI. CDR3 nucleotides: TGTGCCAGCTCACCACAGGCGCGGCAGGGGGCTTCCCAGCATTTT. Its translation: CASSPQARQGASQHF.

CDR3 amino acids: CASSERGEQYV. The CDR3 DNA sequence: TGTGCCAGCAGCGAGCGGGGAGAGCAGTACGTC. The chain uses TRBV6-1 and TRBJ2-7; 7 bases are a match to TRBD2. The germline V gene encodes CDR1 MNHNS and CDR2 SASEGT. V gave up 6 bases and J gave up 7 bases; unmatched junction bases: 3. There are 11 residues in the CDR3.

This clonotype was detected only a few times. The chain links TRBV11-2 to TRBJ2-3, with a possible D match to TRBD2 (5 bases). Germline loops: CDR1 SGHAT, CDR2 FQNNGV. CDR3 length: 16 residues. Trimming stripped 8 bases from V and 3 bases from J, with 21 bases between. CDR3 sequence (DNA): TGTGCCAGCCGGTCCCTTGGGCTAGCTGGGACAGATACGCAGTATTTT. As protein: CASRSLGLAGTDTQYF.

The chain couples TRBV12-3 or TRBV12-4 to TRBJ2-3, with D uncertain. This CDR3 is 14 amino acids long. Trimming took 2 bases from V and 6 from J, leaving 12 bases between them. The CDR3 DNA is TGTGCCAGCAGTTTATTTCTAGTTTCCGATACGCAGTATTTT. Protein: CASSLFLVSDTQYF.

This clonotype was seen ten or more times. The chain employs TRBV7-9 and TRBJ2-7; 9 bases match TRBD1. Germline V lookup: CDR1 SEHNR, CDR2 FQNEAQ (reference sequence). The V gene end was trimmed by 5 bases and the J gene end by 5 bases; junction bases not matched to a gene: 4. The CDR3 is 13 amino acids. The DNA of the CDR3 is TGTGCCAGCAGCGGCCGGGACAGGGACGAGCAGTACGTC. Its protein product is CASSGRDRDEQYV.